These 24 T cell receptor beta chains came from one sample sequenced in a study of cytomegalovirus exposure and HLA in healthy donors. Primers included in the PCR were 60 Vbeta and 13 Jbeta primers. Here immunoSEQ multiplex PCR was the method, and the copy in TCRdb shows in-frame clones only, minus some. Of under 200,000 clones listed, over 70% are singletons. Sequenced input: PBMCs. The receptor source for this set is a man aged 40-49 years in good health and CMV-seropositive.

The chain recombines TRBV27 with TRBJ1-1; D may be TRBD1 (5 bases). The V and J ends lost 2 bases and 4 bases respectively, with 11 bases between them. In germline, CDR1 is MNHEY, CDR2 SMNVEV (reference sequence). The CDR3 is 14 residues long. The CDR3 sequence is CASSLRWGGTEAFF. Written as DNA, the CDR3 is TGTGCCAGCAGTTTAAGGTGGGGGGGCACTGAAGCTTTCTTT.

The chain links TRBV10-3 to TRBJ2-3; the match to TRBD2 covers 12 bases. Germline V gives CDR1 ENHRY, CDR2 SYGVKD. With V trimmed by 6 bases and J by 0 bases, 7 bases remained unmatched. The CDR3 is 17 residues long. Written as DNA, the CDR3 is TGTGCCATCAGCGACCCCGGGACTAGCGGGAGCACAGATACGCAGTATTTT. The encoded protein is CAISDPGTSGSTDTQYF.

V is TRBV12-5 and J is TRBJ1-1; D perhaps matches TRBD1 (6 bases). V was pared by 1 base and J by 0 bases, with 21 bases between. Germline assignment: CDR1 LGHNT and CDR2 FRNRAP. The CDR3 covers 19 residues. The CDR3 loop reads CASGLGTVFKFTMNTEAFF. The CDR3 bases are TGTGCTAGTGGTTTGGGGACAGTCTTCAAATTTACCATGAACACTGAAGCTTTCTTT.

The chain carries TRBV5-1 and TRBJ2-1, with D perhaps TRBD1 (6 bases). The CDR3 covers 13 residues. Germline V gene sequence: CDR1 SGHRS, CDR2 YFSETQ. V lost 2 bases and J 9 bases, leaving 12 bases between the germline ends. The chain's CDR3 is CASSFGVGAEQFF. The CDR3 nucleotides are TGCGCCAGCAGCTTTGGGGTGGGGGCTGAGCAGTTCTTC.

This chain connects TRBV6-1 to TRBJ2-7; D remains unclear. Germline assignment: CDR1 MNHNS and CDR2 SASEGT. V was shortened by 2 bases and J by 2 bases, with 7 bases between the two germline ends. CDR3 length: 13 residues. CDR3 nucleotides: TGTGCCAGCAGTGAAAACACAGCCTACGAGCAGTACTTC. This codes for CASSENTAYEQYF.

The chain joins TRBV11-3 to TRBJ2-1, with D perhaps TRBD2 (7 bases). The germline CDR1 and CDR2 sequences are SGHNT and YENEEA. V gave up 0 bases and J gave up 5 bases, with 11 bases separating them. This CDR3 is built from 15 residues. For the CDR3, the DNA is TGTGCCAGCAGCTTAGAAGGAGGGGGGGACAATGAGCAGTTCTTC. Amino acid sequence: CASSLEGGGDNEQFF.

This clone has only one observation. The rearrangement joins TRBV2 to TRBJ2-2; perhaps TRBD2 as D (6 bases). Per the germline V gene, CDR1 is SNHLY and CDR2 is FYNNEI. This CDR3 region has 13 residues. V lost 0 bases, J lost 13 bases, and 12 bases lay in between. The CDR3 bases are TGTGCCAGCAGTGAAGCGCTTGGGGGAGGGCTGTTTTTT. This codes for CASSEALGGGLFF.

The CDR3 is CSVATGGGIGNTIYF. The DNA of the CDR3 is TGCAGCGTCGCGACGGGCGGAGGGATCGGAAACACCATATATTTT. V is TRBV29-1 and J is TRBJ1-3, with D unresolved. The V end lost 6 bases, the J end lost 4 bases, and 19 bases lay between the germline ends. Germline CDR1 and CDR2: SQVTM and ANQGSEA. The CDR3 length is 15 residues.

The CDR3 protein is CASSQNRGDEQFF. CDR3 coding DNA: TGTGCCAGCAGCCAGAACAGGGGAGATGAGCAGTTCTTC. The V and J genes are TRBV11-3 and TRBJ2-1; 7 nucleotides align to TRBD1. This CDR3 is built from 13 residues. The V segment lost 5 bases and the J segment 8 bases; nucleotides outside the gene matches: 6. The germline gives CDR1 SGHNT, CDR2 YENEEA.

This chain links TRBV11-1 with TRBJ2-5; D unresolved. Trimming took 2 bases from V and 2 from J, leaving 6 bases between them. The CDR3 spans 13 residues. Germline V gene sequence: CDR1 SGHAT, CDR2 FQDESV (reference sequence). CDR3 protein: CASSLILQETQYF. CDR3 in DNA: TGTGCCAGCAGCTTAATCCTTCAAGAGACCCAGTACTTC.

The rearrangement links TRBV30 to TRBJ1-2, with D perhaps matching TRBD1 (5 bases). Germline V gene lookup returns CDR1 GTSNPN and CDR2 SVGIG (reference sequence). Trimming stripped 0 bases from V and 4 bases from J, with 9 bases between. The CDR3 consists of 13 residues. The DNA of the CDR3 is TGTGCCTGGAGTGTACAGGTTTTCTATGGCTACACCTTC. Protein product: CAWSVQVFYGYTF.

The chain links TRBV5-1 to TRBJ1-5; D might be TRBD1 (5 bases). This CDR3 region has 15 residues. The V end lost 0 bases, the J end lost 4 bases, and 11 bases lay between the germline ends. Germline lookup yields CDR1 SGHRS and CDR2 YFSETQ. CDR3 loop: CASSLGGGENQPQHF. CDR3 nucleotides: TGCGCCAGCAGCTTGGGGGGAGGGGAAAATCAGCCCCAGCATTTT.

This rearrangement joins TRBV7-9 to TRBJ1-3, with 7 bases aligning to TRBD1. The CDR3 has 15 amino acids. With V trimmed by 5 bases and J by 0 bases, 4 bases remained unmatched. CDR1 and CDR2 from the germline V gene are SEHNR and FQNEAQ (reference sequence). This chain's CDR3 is CASSGQDFSGNTIYF. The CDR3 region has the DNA TGTGCCAGCAGCGGACAGGACTTCTCTGGAAACACCATATATTTT.

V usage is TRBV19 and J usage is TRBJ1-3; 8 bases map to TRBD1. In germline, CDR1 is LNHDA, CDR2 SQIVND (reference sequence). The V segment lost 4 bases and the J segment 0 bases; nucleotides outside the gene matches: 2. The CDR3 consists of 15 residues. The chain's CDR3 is CASSTGGHSGNTIYF. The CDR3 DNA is TGTGCCAGTAGTACAGGGGGCCACTCTGGAAACACCATATATTTT.

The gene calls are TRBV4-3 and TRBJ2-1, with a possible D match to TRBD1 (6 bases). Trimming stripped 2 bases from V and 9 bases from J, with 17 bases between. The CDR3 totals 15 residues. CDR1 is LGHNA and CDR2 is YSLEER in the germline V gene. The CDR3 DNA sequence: TGCGCCAGCAGCCAATCTCAGGGTAGGGGGAGTGAGCAGTTCTTC. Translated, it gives CASSQSQGRGSEQFF.

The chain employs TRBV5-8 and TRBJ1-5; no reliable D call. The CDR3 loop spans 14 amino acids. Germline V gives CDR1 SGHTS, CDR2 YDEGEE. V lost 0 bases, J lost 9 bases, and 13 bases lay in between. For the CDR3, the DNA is TGTGCCAGCAGCTTGGGACCCTCGCTAGGGCCCCAGCATTTT. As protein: CASSLGPSLGPQHF.

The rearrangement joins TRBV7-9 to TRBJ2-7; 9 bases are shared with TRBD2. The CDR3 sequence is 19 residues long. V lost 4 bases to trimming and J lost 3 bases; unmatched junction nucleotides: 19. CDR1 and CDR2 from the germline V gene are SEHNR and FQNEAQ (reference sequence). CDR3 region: CASSSLGFSGGLRGYEQYF. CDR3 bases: TGTGCCAGCAGCTCCCTGGGGTTTAGCGGGGGACTACGTGGCTACGAGCAGTACTTC.

Here the CDR3 reads CASSPRRGRDQPQHF. The CDR3 DNA reads TGTGCCAGCAGCCCCCGAAGGGGCAGGGATCAGCCCCAGCATTTT. The J gene is TRBJ1-5, the V gene TRBV7-8; a weak D match, TRBD1 (5 bases). The CDR3 contains 15 residues. Germline V gene lookup returns CDR1 SGHVS and CDR2 FQNEAQ. V was shortened by 5 bases and J by 5 bases, with 16 bases between the two germline ends.

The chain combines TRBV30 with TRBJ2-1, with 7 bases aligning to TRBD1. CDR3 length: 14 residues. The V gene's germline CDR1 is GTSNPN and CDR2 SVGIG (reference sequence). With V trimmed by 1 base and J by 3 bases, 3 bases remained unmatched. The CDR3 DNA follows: TGTGCCTGGAGTGCCTGGACAGGCTACAATGAGCAGTTCTTC. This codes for CAWSAWTGYNEQFF.

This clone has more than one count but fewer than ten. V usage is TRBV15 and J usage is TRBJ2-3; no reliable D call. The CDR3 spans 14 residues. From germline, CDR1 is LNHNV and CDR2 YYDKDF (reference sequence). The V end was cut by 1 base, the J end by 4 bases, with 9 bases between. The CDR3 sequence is CATSRGGLADTQYF. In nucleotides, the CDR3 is TGTGCCACCAGCAGAGGAGGTTTGGCAGATACGCAGTATTTT.

The CDR3 nucleotides read TGTGCCAGCTCCCAGGACAGGGCCAGCTCCTACAATGAGCAGTTCTTC. Its protein product is CASSQDRASSYNEQFF. This rearrangement joins TRBV18 to TRBJ2-1, with 8 bases lining up with TRBD1. Germline CDR1 KGHSH, CDR2 LQKENI. The CDR3 is made up of 16 amino acids. Unmatched junction bases numbered 7, after V lost 6 bases and J lost 0 bases.

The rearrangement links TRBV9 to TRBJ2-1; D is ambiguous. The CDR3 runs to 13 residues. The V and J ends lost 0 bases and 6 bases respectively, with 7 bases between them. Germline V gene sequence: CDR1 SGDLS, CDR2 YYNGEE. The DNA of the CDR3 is TGTGCCAGCAGCGTAGCCCCTTCCAATGAGCAGTTCTTC. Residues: CASSVAPSNEQFF. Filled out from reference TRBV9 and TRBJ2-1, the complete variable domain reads DSGVTQTPKHLITATGQRVTLRCSPRSGDLSVYWYQQSLDQGLQFLIQYYNGEERAKGNILERFSAQQFPDLHSELNLSSLELGDSALYFCASSVAPSNEQFFGPGTRLTVL.

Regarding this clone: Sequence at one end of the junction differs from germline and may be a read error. CDR3 protein: CSSSSRQGSNEQYF. As DNA, the CDR3 is TGTTCCAGCAGCTCCCGACAGGGCAGCAACGAGCAGTACTTC. The chain links TRBV7-9 to TRBJ2-7; 7 bases fit TRBD1. CDR1 SEHNR and CDR2 FQNEAQ come from the germline V gene (reference sequence). This CDR3 contains 14 residues.

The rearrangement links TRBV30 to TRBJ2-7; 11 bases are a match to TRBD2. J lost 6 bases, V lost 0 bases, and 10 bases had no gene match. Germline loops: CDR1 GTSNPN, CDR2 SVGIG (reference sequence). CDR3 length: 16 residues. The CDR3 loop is CAWSVLAGADYGEQYF. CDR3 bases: TGTGCCTGGAGTGTACTAGCGGGAGCGGATTATGGCGAGCAGTACTTC. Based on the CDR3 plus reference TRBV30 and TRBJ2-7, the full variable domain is SQTIHQWPATLVQPVGSPLSLECTVEGTSNPNLYWYRQAAGRGLQLLFYSVGIGQISSEVPQNLSASRPQDRQFILSSKKLLLSDSGFYLCAWSVLAGADYGEQYFGPGTRLTVT.